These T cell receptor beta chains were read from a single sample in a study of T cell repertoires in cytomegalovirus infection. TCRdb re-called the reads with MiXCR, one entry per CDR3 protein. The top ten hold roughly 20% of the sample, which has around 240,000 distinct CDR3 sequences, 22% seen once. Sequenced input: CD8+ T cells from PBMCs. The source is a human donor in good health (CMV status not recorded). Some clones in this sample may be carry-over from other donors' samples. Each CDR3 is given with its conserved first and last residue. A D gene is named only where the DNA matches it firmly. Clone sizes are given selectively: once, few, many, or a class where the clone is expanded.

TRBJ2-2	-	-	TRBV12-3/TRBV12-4	CASRSDGELFF	TGTGCCAGCAGGTCTGACGGGGAGCTGTTTTTT
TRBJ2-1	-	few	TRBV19	CASQSGLNEQFF	TGTGCCAGTCAGAGCGGACTCAATGAGCAGTTCTTC
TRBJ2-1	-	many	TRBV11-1	CASSLGGSSNEQFF	TGTGCCAGCAGCTTAGGTGGCTCGAGCAATGAGCAGTTCTTC
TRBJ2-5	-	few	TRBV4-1	CASSQVDSETQYF	TGCGCCAGCAGCCAAGTTGATTCCGAGACCCAGTACTTC
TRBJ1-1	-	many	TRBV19	CASSIARGLNTEAFF	TGTGCCAGTAGTATTGCCCGGGGGCTGAACACTGAAGCTTTCTTT
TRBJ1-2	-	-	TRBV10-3	CAISEPRDYGYTF	TGTGCCATCAGTGAACCCAGGGACTATGGCTACACCTTC
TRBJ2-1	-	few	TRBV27	CASRGLPGHEQFF	TGTGCCAGCAGGGGGCTCCCTGGTCATGAGCAGTTCTTC
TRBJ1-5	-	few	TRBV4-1	CASSPSLQGSSNQPQHF	TGCGCCAGCAGCCCTAGTCTACAGGGTAGTAGCAATCAGCCCCAGCATTTT
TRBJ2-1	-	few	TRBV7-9	CASSWQGTNYNEQFF	TGTGCCAGCAGCTGGCAGGGGACTAATTACAATGAGCAGTTCTTC
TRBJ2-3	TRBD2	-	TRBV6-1	CASSYSPTSGGSTDTQYF	TGTGCCAGCAGTTATTCTCCGACTAGCGGGGGTAGCACAGATACGCAGTATTTT
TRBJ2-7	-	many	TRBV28	CASSSAASYEQYF	TGTGCCAGCAGCTCGGCAGCCTCCTACGAGCAGTACTTC
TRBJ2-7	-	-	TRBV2	CASSVSRDLSYEQYF	TGTGCCAGCAGTGTGAGCCGGGATCTCTCCTACGAGCAGTACTTC
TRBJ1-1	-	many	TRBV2	CASSPLGGGTEAFF	TGTGCCAGCAGTCCCCTTGGGGGGGGCACTGAAGCTTTCTTT
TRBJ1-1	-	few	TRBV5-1	CASSEGSEAFF	TGCGCCAGCAGTGAGGGTTCTGAAGCTTTCTTT
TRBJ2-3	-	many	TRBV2	CASRGDNTDTQYF	TGTGCCAGCAGGGGGGACAACACAGATACGCAGTATTTT
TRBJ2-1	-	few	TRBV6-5	CASRIFDEQFF	TGTGCCAGCAGGATTTTTGATGAGCAGTTCTTC
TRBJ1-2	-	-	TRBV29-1	CSVVGQGNYGYTF	TGCAGCGTTGTCGGGCAGGGGAACTATGGCTACACCTTC
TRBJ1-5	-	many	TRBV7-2	CASSLGPGYQPQHF	TGTGCCAGCAGCTTAGGCCCAGGGTATCAGCCCCAGCATTTT
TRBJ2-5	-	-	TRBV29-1	CSVEPLFQEEETQYF	TGCAGCGTTGAACCCCTATTTCAGGAAGAAGAGACCCAGTACTTC
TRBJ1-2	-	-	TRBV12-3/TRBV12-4	CASSSGVSGYTF	TGTGCCAGCAGTTCGGGGGTCAGTGGCTACACCTTC
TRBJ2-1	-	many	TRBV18	CASSPRTADNYNEQFF	TGTGCCAGCTCACCTAGGACAGCGGATAACTACAATGAGCAGTTCTTC
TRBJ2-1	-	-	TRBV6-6	CASSYSHLRGYNEQFF	TGTGCCAGCAGTTACTCTCACTTGCGGGGTTACAATGAGCAGTTCTTC
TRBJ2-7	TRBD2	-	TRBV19	CASSAGLASSYEQYF	TGTGCCAGTAGTGCGGGACTAGCGTCCTCCTACGAGCAGTACTTC
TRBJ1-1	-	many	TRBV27	CASSPSALQYTEAFF	TGTGCCAGCAGTCCATCGGCCTTACAGTACACTGAAGCTTTCTTT
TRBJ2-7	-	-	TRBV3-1	CASSIGDTYEQYF	TGTGCCAGCAGCATCGGGGATACCTACGAGCAGTACTTC
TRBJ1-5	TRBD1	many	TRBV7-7	CASSSGQGGAQGDSNQPQHF	TGTGCCAGCAGCTCCGGGCAAGGGGGGGCGCAGGGGGATAGCAATCAGCCCCAGCATTTT
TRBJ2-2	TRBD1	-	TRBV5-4	CASSTRQGPNTGELFF	TGTGCCAGCAGTACGCGACAGGGGCCCAACACCGGGGAGCTGTTTTTT
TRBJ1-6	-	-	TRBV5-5	CASSFGTGSPLHF	TGTGCCAGCAGCTTCGGGACGGGTTCACCCCTCCACTTT
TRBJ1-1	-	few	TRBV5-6	CASRDAMNTEAFF	TGTGCCAGCCGGGACGCCATGAACACTGAAGCTTTCTTT
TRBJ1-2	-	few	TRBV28	CASSTPGTDYGYTF	TGTGCCAGCAGTACCCCCGGGACGGATTATGGCTACACCTTC
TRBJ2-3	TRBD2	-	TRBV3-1	CASSQGIAGALSDGQYF	TGTGCCAGCAGCCAAGGTATAGCGGGTGCTCTCTCGGATGGGCAGTATTTT
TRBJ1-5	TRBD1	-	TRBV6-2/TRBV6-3	CASSHRTGSNQPQHF	TGTGCCAGCAGCCACCGGACAGGGAGCAATCAGCCCCAGCATTTT
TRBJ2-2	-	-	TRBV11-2	CASSLASTVNGELFF	TGTGCCAGCAGCTTAGCGTCGACCGTAAATGGGGAGCTGTTTTTT
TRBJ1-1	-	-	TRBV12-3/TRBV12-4	CASSSGTGEAFF	TGTGCCAGCAGTTCAGGGACGGGAGAAGCTTTCTTT
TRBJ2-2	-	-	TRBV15	CATSRGSGADTGELFF	TGTGCCACCAGCAGAGGGTCCGGGGCGGACACCGGGGAGCTGTTTTTT
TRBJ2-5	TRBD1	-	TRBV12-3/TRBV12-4	CASSLEQGVGTQYF	TGTGCCAGCAGTTTAGAACAGGGGGTTGGGACCCAGTACTTC
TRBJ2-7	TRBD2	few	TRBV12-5	CASGSLAVEQYF	TGTGCTAGTGGTTCGCTAGCGGTTGAGCAGTACTTC
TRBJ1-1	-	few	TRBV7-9	CASSPIVQEEAFF	TGTGCCAGCAGCCCTATCGTCCAAGAAGAGGCTTTCTTT
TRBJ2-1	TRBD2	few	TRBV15	CATSGGTSGGRYNEQFF	TGTGCCACCAGCGGGGGGACTAGCGGGGGACGATACAATGAGCAGTTCTTC
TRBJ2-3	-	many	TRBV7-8	CASMGDTQYF	TGTGCGTCAATGGGAGATACGCAGTATTTT
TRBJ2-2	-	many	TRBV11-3	CASSLRGAVDGELFF	TGTGCCAGCAGCTTAAGGGGGGCCGTCGACGGGGAGCTGTTTTTT
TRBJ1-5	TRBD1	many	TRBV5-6	CASSLGGAGQPQHF	TGTGCCAGCAGCTTAGGGGGCGCTGGTCAGCCCCAGCATTTT
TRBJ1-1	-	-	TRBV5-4	CASSLETGEAFF	TGTGCCAGCAGCCTAGAGACCGGTGAAGCTTTCTTT
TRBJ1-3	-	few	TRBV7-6	CASSLAEISGNTIYF	TGTGCCAGCAGCTTAGCAGAGATCTCTGGAAACACCATATATTTT
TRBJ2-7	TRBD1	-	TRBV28	CASSSFGTVGSYEQYF	TGTGCCAGCAGTTCCTTCGGGACAGTTGGGTCCTACGAGCAGTACTTC
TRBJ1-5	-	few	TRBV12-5	CASGLVPGEAQHF	TGTGCTAGTGGTTTGGTCCCCGGAGAGGCCCAGCATTTT
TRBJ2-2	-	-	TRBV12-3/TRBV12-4	CASSQGLVAGELFF	TGTGCCAGCAGCCAGGGGCTAGTGGCCGGGGAGCTGTTTTTT
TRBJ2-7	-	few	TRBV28	CASRALDSQSSYEQYF	TGTGCCAGCAGGGCGCTCGACAGCCAAAGCTCCTACGAGCAGTACTTC
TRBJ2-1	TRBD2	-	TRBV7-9	CASSSEGRGGGNEQFF	TGTGCCAGCAGCTCGGAGGGGCGGGGGGGCGGCAATGAGCAGTTCTTC
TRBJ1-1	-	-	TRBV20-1	CSAIPGPKLNTEAFF	TGCAGTGCCATCCCGGGCCCCAAATTGAACACTGAAGCTTTCTTT
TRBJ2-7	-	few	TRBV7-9	CASSSPGVTHEQYF	TGTGCCAGCAGCTCGCCGGGAGTGACTCACGAGCAGTACTTC
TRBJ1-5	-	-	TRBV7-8	CASSLQGTQPQHF	TGTGCCAGCAGCTTACAGGGGACTCAGCCCCAGCATTTT